The clone carrying this T cell receptor beta chain is termed medium-sized (0.01 to 0.1%). Different DNA sequences within this sample yield the same CDR3. These data originate in a study of preoperative IRX-2 immunotherapy in early breast cancer. Measured with immunoSEQ multiplex PCR; TCRdb has only the in-frame clones, and not every one. The sample holds 25,000 to 30,000 clones, 75% seen once. V was cut by 4 bases and J by 5 bases, with 9 bases left in between. Per the germline V gene, CDR1 is SGHDN and CDR2 is FVKESK. The length of the CDR3 is 13 residues. Treatment given: preoperative locoregional IRX-2 cytokine immunotherapy. Patients received preoperative, locoregional IRX-2 cytokine immunotherapy in a phase Ib study.

The sequence was collected from a human donor with breast cancer. Sequencing was performed on lymph node tissue, taken after IRX-2 immunotherapy. J is TRBJ2-1 and V is TRBV14; D not resolved. CDR3 nucleotide sequence: TGTGCCAGCAGCCCAGGATCTCACAATGAGCAGTTCTTC. Protein sequence: CASSPGSHNEQFF.